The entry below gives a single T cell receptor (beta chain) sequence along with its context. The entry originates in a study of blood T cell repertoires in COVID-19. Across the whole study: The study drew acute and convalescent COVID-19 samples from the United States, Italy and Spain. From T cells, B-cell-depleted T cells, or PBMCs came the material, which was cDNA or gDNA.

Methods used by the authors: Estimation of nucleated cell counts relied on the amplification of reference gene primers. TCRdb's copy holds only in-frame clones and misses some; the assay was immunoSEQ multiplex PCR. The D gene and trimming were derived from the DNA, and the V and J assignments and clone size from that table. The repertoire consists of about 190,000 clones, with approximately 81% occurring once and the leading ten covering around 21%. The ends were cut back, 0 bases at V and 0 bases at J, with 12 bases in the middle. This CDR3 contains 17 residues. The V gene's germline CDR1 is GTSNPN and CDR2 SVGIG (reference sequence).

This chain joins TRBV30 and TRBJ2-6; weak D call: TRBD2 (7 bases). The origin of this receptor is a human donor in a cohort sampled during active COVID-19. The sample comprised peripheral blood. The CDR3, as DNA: TGTGCCTGGAGTGTAGGGGGGGCGCGCTCTGGGGCCAACGTCCTGACTTTC. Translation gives CAWSVGGARSGANVLTF. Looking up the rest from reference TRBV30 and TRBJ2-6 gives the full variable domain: SQTIHQWPATLVQPVGSPLSLECTVEGTSNPNLYWYRQAAGRGLQLLFYSVGIGQISSEVPQNLSASRPQDRQFILSSKKLLLSDSGFYLCAWSVGGARSGANVLTFGAGSRLTVL.